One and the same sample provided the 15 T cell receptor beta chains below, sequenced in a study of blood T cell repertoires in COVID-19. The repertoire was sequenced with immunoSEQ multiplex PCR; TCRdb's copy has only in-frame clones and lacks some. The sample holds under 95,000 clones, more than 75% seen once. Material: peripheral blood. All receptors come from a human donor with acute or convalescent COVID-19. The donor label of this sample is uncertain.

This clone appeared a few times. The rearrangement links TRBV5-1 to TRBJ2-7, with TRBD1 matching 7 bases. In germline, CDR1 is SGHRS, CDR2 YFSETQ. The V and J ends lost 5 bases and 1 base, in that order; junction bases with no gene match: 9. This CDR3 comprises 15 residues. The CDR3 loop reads CASRRTGQESYEQYF. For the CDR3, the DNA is TGCGCCAGCAGGCGGACCGGACAGGAGTCCTACGAGCAGTACTTC.

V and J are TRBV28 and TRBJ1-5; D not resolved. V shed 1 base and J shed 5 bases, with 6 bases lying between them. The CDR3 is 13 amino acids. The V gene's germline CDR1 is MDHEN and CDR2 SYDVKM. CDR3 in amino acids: CASSLYQYQPQHF. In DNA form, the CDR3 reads TGTGCCAGCAGTTTATACCAGTATCAGCCCCAGCATTTT.

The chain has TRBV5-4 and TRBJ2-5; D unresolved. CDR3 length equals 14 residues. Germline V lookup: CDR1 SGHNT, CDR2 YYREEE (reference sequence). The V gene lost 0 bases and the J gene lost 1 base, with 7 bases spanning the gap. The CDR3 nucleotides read TGTGCCAGCAGCTTGGCCAGGTCCCAAGAGACCCAGTACTTC. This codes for CASSLARSQETQYF.

CDR3 DNA sequence: TGCGCCAGCAGCCAAGCGAGCGGGGGGGCATACATCTCCTACAATGAGCAGTTCTTC. Residues: CASSQASGGAYISYNEQFF. The J gene is TRBJ2-1, the V gene TRBV4-1; 10 bases match TRBD2. Germline values: CDR1 MGHRA, CDR2 YSYEKL. This CDR3 contains 19 residues. V lost 1 base to trimming and J lost 0 bases; unmatched junction nucleotides: 9.

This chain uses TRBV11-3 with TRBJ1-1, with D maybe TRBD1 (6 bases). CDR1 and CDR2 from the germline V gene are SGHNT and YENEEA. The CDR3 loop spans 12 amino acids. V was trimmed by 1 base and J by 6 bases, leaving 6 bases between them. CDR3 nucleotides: TGTGCCAGCAGCTTAGCAGGGGCTGAAGCTTTCTTT. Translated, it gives CASSLAGAEAFF. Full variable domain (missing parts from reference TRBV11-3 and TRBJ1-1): EAGVVQSPRYKIIEKKQPVAFWCNPISGHNTLYWYLQNLGQGPELLIRYENEEAVDDSQLPKDRFSAERLKGVDSTLKIQPAELGDSAVYLCASSLAGAEAFFGQGTRLTVV.

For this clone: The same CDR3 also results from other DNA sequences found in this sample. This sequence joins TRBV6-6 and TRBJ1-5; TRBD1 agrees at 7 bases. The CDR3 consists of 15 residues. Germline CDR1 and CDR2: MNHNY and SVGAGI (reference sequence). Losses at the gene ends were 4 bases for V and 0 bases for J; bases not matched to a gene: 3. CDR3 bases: TGTGCCAGCAGTTCTGGACAGGTTAGCAATCAGCCCCAGCATTTT. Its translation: CASSSGQVSNQPQHF.

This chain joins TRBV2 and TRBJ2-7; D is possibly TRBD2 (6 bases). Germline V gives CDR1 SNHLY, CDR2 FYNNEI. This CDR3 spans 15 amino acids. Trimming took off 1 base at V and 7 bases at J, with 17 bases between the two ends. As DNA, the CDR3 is TGTGCCAGCAGTGAAGTAACGGGGGTTAAATTGGAGCAGTACTTC. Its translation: CASSEVTGVKLEQYF.

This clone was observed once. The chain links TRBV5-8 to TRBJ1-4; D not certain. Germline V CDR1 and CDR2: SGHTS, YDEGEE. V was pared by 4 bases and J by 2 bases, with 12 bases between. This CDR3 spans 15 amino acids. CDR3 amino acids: CASSLRGSTNEKLFF. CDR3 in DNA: TGTGCCAGCAGCCTGCGAGGTTCTACTAATGAAAAACTGTTTTTT.

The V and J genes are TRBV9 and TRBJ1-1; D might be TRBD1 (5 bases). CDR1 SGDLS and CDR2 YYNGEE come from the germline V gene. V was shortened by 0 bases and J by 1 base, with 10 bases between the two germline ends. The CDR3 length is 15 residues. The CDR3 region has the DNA TGTGCCAGCAGCGTAGCGGGGGGGTCGAACACTGAAGCTTTCTTT. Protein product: CASSVAGGSNTEAFF.

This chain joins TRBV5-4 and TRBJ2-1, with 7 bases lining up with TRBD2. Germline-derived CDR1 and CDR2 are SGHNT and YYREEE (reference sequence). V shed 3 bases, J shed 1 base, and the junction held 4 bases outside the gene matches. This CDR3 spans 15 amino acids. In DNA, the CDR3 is TGTGCCAGCAGCTCGGGACTACCTTCCTACAATGAGCAGTTCTTC. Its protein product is CASSSGLPSYNEQFF.

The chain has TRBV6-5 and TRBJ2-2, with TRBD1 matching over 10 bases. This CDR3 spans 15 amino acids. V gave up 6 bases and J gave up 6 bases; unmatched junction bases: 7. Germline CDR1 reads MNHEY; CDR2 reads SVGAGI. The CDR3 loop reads CASRDRTGGAGELFF. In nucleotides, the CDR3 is TGTGCCAGCAGGGATAGGACAGGGGGGGCCGGGGAGCTGTTTTTT.

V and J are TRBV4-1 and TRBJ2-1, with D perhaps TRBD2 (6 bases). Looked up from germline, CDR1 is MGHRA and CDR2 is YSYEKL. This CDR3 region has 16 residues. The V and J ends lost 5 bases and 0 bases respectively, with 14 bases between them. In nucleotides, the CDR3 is TGCGCCAGCAGCGCCGGACTAACGAGCTCCTACAATGAGCAGTTCTTC. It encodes CASSAGLTSSYNEQFF.

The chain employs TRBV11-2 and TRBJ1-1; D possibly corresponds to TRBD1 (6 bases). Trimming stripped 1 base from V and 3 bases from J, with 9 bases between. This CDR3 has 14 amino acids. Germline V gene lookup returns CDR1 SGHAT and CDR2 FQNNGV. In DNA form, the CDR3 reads TGTGCCAGCAGCTTAGGTGGGGGCCACACTGAAGCTTTCTTT. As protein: CASSLGGGHTEAFF.

The CDR3 region is CASSPSQGNTEAFF. CDR3 sequence (DNA): TGTGCCAGCAGCCCCTCTCAGGGGAACACTGAAGCTTTCTTT. The V call is TRBV7-3, the J call TRBJ1-1, with D perhaps TRBD1 (5 bases). V shed 5 bases and J shed 1 base, with 11 bases lying between them. CDR3 length equals 14 residues. CDR1 SGHTA and CDR2 FQGTGA come from the germline V gene.

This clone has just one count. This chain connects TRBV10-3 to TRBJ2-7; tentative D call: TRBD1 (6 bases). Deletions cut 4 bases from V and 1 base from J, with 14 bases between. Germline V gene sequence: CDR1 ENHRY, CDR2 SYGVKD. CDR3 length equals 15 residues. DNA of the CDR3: TGTGCCATCAGTGCAGGGCAAGGGGGTTCCTACGAGCAGTACTTC. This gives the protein CAISAGQGGSYEQYF.